These 18 T cell receptor beta chains came from one sample sequenced in a study of cytomegalovirus exposure and HLA in healthy donors. The study ran its PCR with 60 Vbeta and 13 Jbeta primers. TCRdb's copy holds only in-frame clones and misses some; the assay was immunoSEQ multiplex PCR. This repertoire shows fewer than 250,000 clones, about three quarters found once; its top ten account for 2.1%. The specimen was PBMCs. The receptors were sampled from a woman aged 25 to 39 in good health and CMV-seropositive.

This clone was found a few times. The chain has TRBV4-1 and TRBJ2-3; D unclear. The CDR3 is 13 residues long. Germline V gene data show CDR1 as MGHRA and CDR2 as YSYEKL. V lost 1 base and J 4 bases, leaving 6 bases between the germline ends. As DNA, the CDR3 is TGCGCCAGCAGCCAAGGTTCCGCAGATACGCAGTATTTT. Its protein is CASSQGSADTQYF.

The chain combines TRBV4-3 with TRBJ2-7; the D gene is possibly TRBD2 (5 bases). The length of the CDR3 is 14 residues. The germline V gene encodes CDR1 LGHNA and CDR2 YSLEER. V gave up 0 bases and J gave up 6 bases, with 12 bases separating them. CDR3 loop: CASSQDRYRGEQYF. In nucleotides, the CDR3 is TGCGCCAGCAGCCAAGATCGGTACCGGGGCGAGCAGTACTTC.

This clone was seen just once. CDR3 in DNA: TGTGCCAGCAGCCCGACAGGGGTTCAAGAGACCCAGTACTTC. Translation: CASSPTGVQETQYF. This sequence joins TRBV7-2 and TRBJ2-5; TRBD1 matches 8 bases. Germline V gives CDR1 SGHTA, CDR2 FQGNSA. The CDR3 runs 14 residues. Germline trimming cut 5 bases from V and 2 bases from J; bases unmatched to any gene: 4.

The chain couples TRBV18 to TRBJ2-5; TRBD2 agrees at 9 bases. Germline assignment: CDR1 KGHSH and CDR2 LQKENI. The CDR3 loop spans 13 amino acids. Trimming removed 5 bases from V and 5 bases from J; junction bases left unmatched: 3. The CDR3 protein is CASSSTSGETQYF. The CDR3, as DNA: TGTGCCAGCTCAAGCACTAGCGGGGAGACCCAGTACTTC.

The rearrangement uses TRBV30 and TRBJ2-5, with D unresolved. CDR1 and CDR2 (germline): GTSNPN, SVGIG (reference sequence). The CDR3 contains 14 residues. V lost 3 bases and J 2 bases, leaving 13 bases between the germline ends. The CDR3 nucleotides are TGTGCCTGGAGCCCTGTGGGCCTTCAAGAGACCCAGTACTTC. Encoded protein: CAWSPVGLQETQYF.

The V call is TRBV29-1, the J call TRBJ2-1; 7 nucleotides align to TRBD2. Germline V gene data show CDR1 as SQVTM and CDR2 as ANQGSEA. With 5 bases clipped from V and 11 bases from J, the junction kept 12 bases outside the gene matches. The CDR3 has 13 amino acids. CDR3 DNA sequence: TGCAGCGTTAGCGGGACGGATACAATGAAGCAGTTCTTC. Its protein is CSVSGTDTMKQFF.

This clone was seen only once. At one end the junction does not follow the germline gene, possibly because of a read error. The chain links TRBV7-9 to TRBJ1-1; D gene uncertain. CDR1 SEHNR and CDR2 FQNEAQ come from the germline V gene (reference sequence). CDR3 length: 12 residues. The CDR3 protein is CSSSQSGTEAFF. CDR3 sequence (DNA): TGTTCCAGCAGCCAGTCCGGGACTGAAGCTTTCTTT.

CDR3 in DNA: TGCAGCGTTGATGGGCAGGGGGCAGGCGAGCAGTACTTC. Protein product: CSVDGQGAGEQYF. This rearrangement joins TRBV29-1 to TRBJ2-7; TRBD1 matches 8 bases. Germline V CDR1 and CDR2: SQVTM, ANQGSEA. V gave up 3 bases and J gave up 6 bases; unmatched junction bases: 7. The CDR3 extends over 13 amino acids.

As to this clone: The same CDR3 can be traced to other DNA sequences in this sample. J is TRBJ1-4 and V is TRBV6-5; D perhaps matches TRBD1 (6 bases). The CDR3 has 11 residues. V was clipped by 8 bases and J by 8 bases, with 9 bases between them. Germline CDR1 MNHEY, CDR2 SVGAGI. CDR3 nucleotides: TGTGCCAGCGGGAGGGGGGAAAAACTGTTTTTT. Amino acid sequence: CASGRGEKLFF.

The chain is built from TRBV18 and TRBJ1-4; no reliable D call. From germline, CDR1 is KGHSH and CDR2 LQKENI. The CDR3 is made up of 13 amino acids. Trimming pared 4 bases from V and 5 bases from J, leaving 8 bases between. The CDR3 loop is CASSLQANEKLFF. CDR3 in DNA: TGTGCCAGCTCACTCCAGGCAAATGAAAAACTGTTTTTT.

This clone showed up just once. The CDR3 spells CASSDVLAGVSLPEDTQYF. CDR3 sequence (DNA): TGCGCCAGCAGTGATGTTCTAGCGGGAGTTTCCCTACCCGAAGATACGCAGTATTTT. The rearrangement links TRBV10-1 to TRBJ2-3; 10 bases are a match to TRBD2. CDR3 size: 19 residues. V lost 3 bases, J lost 5 bases, and 17 bases stayed unmatched. Per the germline V gene, CDR1 is WNHNN and CDR2 is SYGVQD (reference sequence).

This clone was found a few times. The J gene is TRBJ2-1, the V gene TRBV7-9, with 7 bases aligning to TRBD2. V was pared by 4 bases and J by 8 bases, with 8 bases of the junction left unmatched. The CDR3 runs 14 residues. Germline V gene lookup returns CDR1 SEHNR and CDR2 FQNEAQ (reference sequence). The CDR3 bases are TGTGCCAGCAGCTCGACACCGACTAGCCATGAGCAGTTCTTC. Its protein is CASSSTPTSHEQFF.

This chain links TRBV19 with TRBJ1-1; possibly TRBD1 for D (5 bases). The CDR3 runs to 15 residues. Germline V CDR1 and CDR2: LNHDA, SQIVND (reference sequence). V gave up 9 bases and J gave up 4 bases, with 21 bases separating them. Written as DNA, the CDR3 is TGTGCCAGCACGGACACCGCCTTTTCGTTCACTGAAGCTTTCTTT. This gives the protein CASTDTAFSFTEAFF.

The chain employs TRBV11-1 and TRBJ2-1, with 8 bases aligning to TRBD1. The V gene end was trimmed by 6 bases and the J gene end by 8 bases; junction bases not matched to a gene: 9. The CDR3 spans 14 residues. Germline loops: CDR1 SGHAT, CDR2 FQDESV (reference sequence). In nucleotides, the CDR3 is TGTGCCAGCAGACCAGGGGGCGCGGTCCATGAGCAGTTCTTC. It translates to CASRPGGAVHEQFF.

V and J are TRBV6-5 and TRBJ2-1, with 9 nucleotides matching TRBD1. V lost 8 bases to trimming and J lost 9 bases; unmatched junction nucleotides: 14. The germline V gene encodes CDR1 MNHEY and CDR2 SVGAGI. The CDR3 sequence is 15 residues long. CDR3 sequence (DNA): TGTGCCAGCTCCCCGGACAGGGGACGGGGAGCTGAGCAGTTCTTC. Its translation is CASSPDRGRGAEQFF.

This clone is a singleton in its sample. This chain joins TRBV11-2 and TRBJ1-1, with D possibly matching TRBD1 (6 bases). In germline, CDR1 is SGHAT, CDR2 FQNNGV. The CDR3 runs 13 residues. V shed 3 bases and J shed 5 bases, with 10 bases lying between them. The CDR3 region is CASSFDRRTEAFF. CDR3 nucleotide sequence: TGTGCCAGCAGCTTCGACAGGAGGACTGAAGCTTTCTTT.

The rearrangement links TRBV7-9 to TRBJ2-3; TRBD2 matches 7 bases. The V gene end was trimmed by 7 bases and the J gene end by 0 bases; junction bases not matched to a gene: 10. The V gene's germline CDR1 is SEHNR and CDR2 FQNEAQ (reference sequence). The CDR3 is 16 residues long. CDR3 loop: CASTYPRRESTDTQYF. CDR3 nucleotide sequence: TGTGCCAGCACCTACCCTAGGCGGGAGAGCACAGATACGCAGTATTTT.

J is TRBJ2-3 and V is TRBV27; D might be TRBD2 (6 bases). The V gene's germline CDR1 is MNHEY and CDR2 SMNVEV (reference sequence). Trimming left V 3 bases short and J 7 bases short, with 20 bases between. CDR3 length: 16 amino acids. The CDR3 DNA reads TGTGCCAGCAGTTTTACCGGGGGATTTATAAGATATACGCAGTATTTT. It specifies CASSFTGGFIRYTQYF.